This entry features one T cell receptor (beta chain) sequence. Its specificity is unknown. Time point given: persistent/refractory GD, antithyroid drugs over 5 years with positive TRAb. The TCR library used RNA extracted from PBMCs. American Thyroid Association guidelines served as the basis for diagnosing Graves' disease. The entry originates in a study of regulatory T cells in long-lasting Graves disease. Overall study results and limits: Persistent-disease Graves' patients showed less TCR diversity than new cases. Persistent patients shared under 3,000 public clonotypes among themselves. Newly diagnosed patients shared fewer, at under 1,000.

CDR3 regions were amplified by Arm-PCR using iRepertoire HTBI primers to build TCR beta libraries. TCRdb re-analysed the multiplex PCR reads in MiXCR, keeping a single row per CDR3 protein. The data show some 430,000 distinct CDR3 sequences, roughly a fifth seen once. J gave up 3 bases and V 1 base, and 8 bases lay outside the gene matches. The germline CDR1 and CDR2 sequences are SGHRS and YFSETQ. There are 16 residues in the CDR3. Sequenced material: peripheral blood mononuclear cells (PBMCs), taken when the disease was refractory, from a patient treated with antithyroid drugs. The V call is TRBV5-1, the J call TRBJ1-1, with TRBD1 identical over 8 bases. The TCR was taken from a female donor with Graves disease. CDR3 protein: CASSLSMDREYTEAFF. CDR3 bases: TGCGCCAGCAGCTTGTCCATGGACAGGGAATACACTGAAGCTTTCTTT.